One and the same sample provided the 30 T cell receptor beta chains below, sequenced in a study of shared clonotypes between healthy human individuals. Profiling relied on immunoSEQ multiplex PCR, and the TCRdb table lists in-frame clones only, not all of them. This table has some 800,000 clones, 80% to 95% appearing once. Terminally differentiated effector memory CD45RA+ cells were excluded by CCR7 positive selection of CD45RO-negative cells. Sample: naive CD8+ T cells sorted from blood. The source of these receptors is a man aged 30 to 39 in good health.

The chain has TRBV6-1 and TRBJ2-3, with D possibly TRBD2 on 5 matching bases. Trimming removed 3 bases at V and 0 bases at J, with 7 bases between. Looked up from germline, CDR1 is MNHNS and CDR2 is SASEGT. CDR3 length: 14 amino acids. The CDR3 sequence: CASSDRGSTDTQYF. The CDR3, as DNA: TGTGCCAGCAGTGATCGGGGTAGCACAGATACGCAGTATTTT.

The chain has TRBV25-1 and TRBJ2-5; TRBD1 aligns across 7 bases. Germline assignment: CDR1 MGHDK and CDR2 SYGVNS. The V gene end was trimmed by 4 bases and the J gene end by 3 bases; junction bases not matched to a gene: 11. The CDR3 consists of 16 residues. DNA for the CDR3: TGTGCCAGCAGTGGGGGACAGAGGCAAACCAAAGAGACCCAGTACTTC. Protein sequence: CASSGGQRQTKETQYF.

The rearrangement links TRBV19 to TRBJ1-2; TRBD1 is a possible D gene (5 bases). V was trimmed by 2 bases and J by 3 bases, leaving 7 bases between them. From germline, CDR1 is LNHDA and CDR2 SQIVND (reference sequence). The CDR3 is made up of 13 amino acids. DNA for the CDR3: TGTGCCAGTAGTATAAGGGACTACTATGGCTACACCTTC. Its translation: CASSIRDYYGYTF.

The chain recombines TRBV19 with TRBJ2-2; weak D call: TRBD1 (5 bases). CDR3 size: 16 residues. The ends were cut back, 5 bases at V and 11 bases at J, with 24 bases in the middle. From germline, CDR1 is LNHDA and CDR2 SQIVND (reference sequence). CDR3 DNA: TGTGCCAGTAGTTCCCTCACGACAGAGATCTTCGGAGAGCTGTTTTTT. Translating gives CASSSLTTEIFGELFF.

This rearrangement joins TRBV7-6 to TRBJ2-1; TRBD1 or TRBD2 may be the D gene (5 bases each). This CDR3 is built from 13 residues. Trimming removed 4 bases from V and 9 bases from J, with 13 bases in between. Germline CDR1 reads SGHVS; CDR2 reads FNYEAQ. The CDR3 region is CASSSGTGLEQFF. Here the CDR3 DNA reads TGTGCCAGCAGCTCCGGGACCGGACTTGAGCAGTTCTTC.

The chain couples TRBV19 to TRBJ2-1; perhaps D is TRBD1 or TRBD2 (7 bases each). Trimming took off 6 bases at V and 2 bases at J, with 14 bases between the two ends. The CDR3 has 15 residues. The germline V gene has CDR1 LNHDA and CDR2 SQIVND (reference sequence). The CDR3 DNA sequence: TGTGCCAGTAGGGAGCGGGACAGTACCTACAATGAGCAGTTCTTC. Translated, it gives CASRERDSTYNEQFF.

V is TRBV28 and J is TRBJ1-4; a possible D gene is TRBD1 (6 bases). Germline CDR1 is MDHEN and CDR2 is SYDVKM. The CDR3 spans 14 residues. Trimming removed 6 bases from V and 10 bases from J, with 18 bases in between. CDR3 in DNA: TGTGCCAGCAGCCCCTTTGGGGGGCAGGGAAAACTGTTTTTT. Its protein product is CASSPFGGQGKLFF.

V and J are TRBV10-3 and TRBJ2-7, with a possible D match to TRBD1 (5 bases). This CDR3 is 15 amino acids long. Per the germline V gene, CDR1 is ENHRY and CDR2 is SYGVKD. V was shortened by 7 bases and J by 3 bases, with 19 bases between the two germline ends. The CDR3 region is CAIISLQVGIYEQYF. The DNA of the CDR3 is TGTGCCATCATCAGCCTACAGGTAGGTATCTACGAGCAGTACTTC.

The rearrangement links TRBV13 to TRBJ1-1; maybe TRBD1 (5 bases). Between the trimmed V and J ends, which lost 5 bases and 0 bases, there was a span of 10 bases. The germline CDR1 and CDR2 sequences are PRHDT and FYEKMQ (reference sequence). The CDR3 spans 14 residues. In nucleotides, the CDR3 is TGTGCCAGCAGCCTTGGGGGGGTGAACACTGAAGCTTTCTTT. Residues: CASSLGGVNTEAFF.

The rearrangement uses TRBV15 and TRBJ1-5, with D maybe TRBD1 (5 bases). Germline lookup yields CDR1 LNHNV and CDR2 YYDKDF (reference sequence). The CDR3 is made up of 13 amino acids. The germline V and J ends were trimmed by 8 bases and 4 bases, with 12 bases remaining between them. The CDR3 protein is CATAQGVNQPQHF. CDR3 DNA: TGTGCCACCGCGCAGGGTGTAAATCAGCCCCAGCATTTT.

The chain is built from TRBV4-1 and TRBJ2-1, with 9 bases matching TRBD2. The CDR3 contains 15 residues. Trimming cost V 3 bases and J 6 bases; bases outside gene matches: 6. Germline CDR1 is MGHRA and CDR2 is YSYEKL. CDR3 nucleotide sequence: TGCGCCAGCAGCCAGGTTAGCGGGAGTGTCAATGAGCAGTTCTTC. It yields the protein CASSQVSGSVNEQFF.

The chain links TRBV21-1 to TRBJ2-4; the tabulated D call, TRBD1, remains unverified against the DNA. TRBV21-1 is recorded as a pseudogene. This CDR3 is 13 amino acids long. CDR3 region: CASNTGAEDIQYF. DNA of the CDR3: TGTGCCAGCAACACAGGGGCCGAGGACATTCAGTACTTC.

The chain combines TRBV5-1 with TRBJ2-7; D might be TRBD2 (6 bases). Trimming left V 1 base short and J 5 bases short, with 13 bases between. Germline assignment: CDR1 SGHRS and CDR2 YFSETQ. CDR3 length equals 14 residues. CDR3 sequence (DNA): TGCGCCAGCAGCTTGATGGCGGGGAAGGACGAGCAGTACTTC. As protein: CASSLMAGKDEQYF.

This clone appeared once. The gene calls are TRBV7-8 and TRBJ1-1; 8 nucleotides agree with TRBD1. There are 15 residues in the CDR3. V trimming: 0 bases; J trimming: 7 bases; junction bases outside the gene matches: 7. Germline CDR1 SGHVS, CDR2 FQNEAQ. The CDR3 region is CASSLAGGTGDEAFF. Written as DNA, the CDR3 is TGTGCCAGCAGCTTAGCGGGGGGGACAGGAGATGAAGCTTTCTTT. Full variable domain (outside the CDR3, taken from reference TRBV7-8 and TRBJ1-1): GAGVSQSPRYKVAKRGQDVALRCDPISGHVSLFWYQQALGQGPEFLTYFQNEAQLDKSGLPSDRFFAERPEGSVSTLKIQRTQQEDSAVYLCASSLAGGTGDEAFFGQGTRLTVV.

The chain recombines TRBV4-3 with TRBJ2-7; TRBD1 aligns across 8 bases. The V and J ends lost 1 base and 0 bases, in that order; junction bases with no gene match: 5. The germline V gene encodes CDR1 LGHNA and CDR2 YSLEER. The CDR3 is made up of 16 amino acids. DNA of the CDR3: TGCGCCAGCAGCCAAGGAGGACAGGGACCCTCCTACGAGCAGTACTTC. As protein: CASSQGGQGPSYEQYF.

The chain has TRBV4-1 and TRBJ2-2, with a possible D match to TRBD2 (6 bases). V lost 1 base and J 6 bases, leaving 12 bases between the germline ends. The CDR3 has 15 amino acids. Germline CDR1 reads MGHRA; CDR2 reads YSYEKL. The CDR3 nucleotides read TGCGCCAGCAGCCAAGCACATGGAGGGGCCGGGGAGCTGTTTTTT. This sequence encodes CASSQAHGGAGELFF.

The chain has TRBV4-1 and TRBJ2-7, with 8 bases matching TRBD2. The germline V gene has CDR1 MGHRA and CDR2 YSYEKL. Germline trimming cut 3 bases from V and 3 bases from J; bases unmatched to any gene: 10. This CDR3 contains 16 residues. The CDR3 reads CASSQVQTSGHYEQYF. CDR3 nucleotides: TGCGCCAGCAGCCAGGTCCAAACTAGCGGCCACTACGAGCAGTACTTC.

This rearrangement joins TRBV10-3 to TRBJ2-1, with 7 bases fitting TRBD2. After removal of 2 bases from V and 7 bases from J, the junction contained 11 bases not matched to a gene. Germline loops: CDR1 ENHRY, CDR2 SYGVKD. The CDR3 consists of 16 residues. CDR3 protein: CAISELTGGSGNEQFF. CDR3 in DNA: TGTGCCATCAGTGAGCTTACGGGAGGCTCGGGGAATGAGCAGTTCTTC.

The J gene is TRBJ2-7, the V gene TRBV9; no firm D call. V gave up 3 bases and J gave up 0 bases, with 19 bases separating them. Germline V CDR1 and CDR2: SGDLS, YYNGEE. The CDR3 totals 17 residues. CDR3 nucleotides: TGTGCCAGCAGCGACAACCCTTTGACGAACCACTCCTACGAGCAGTACTTC. Its protein is CASSDNPLTNHSYEQYF.

The gene calls are TRBV28 and TRBJ2-1; TRBD2 matches 7 bases. V shed 4 bases, J shed 12 bases, and the junction held 12 bases outside the gene matches. The CDR3 consists of 14 residues. Per the germline V gene, CDR1 is MDHEN and CDR2 is SYDVKM. Here the CDR3 DNA reads TGTGCCAGCAGTTATCTAGCGGTCGGGCCACGGCAGTTCTTC. It encodes CASSYLAVGPRQFF. The whole variable domain, remainder taken from reference TRBV28 and TRBJ2-1, is DVKVTQSSRYLVKRTGEKVFLECVQDMDHENMFWYRQDPGLGLRLIYFSYDVKMKEKGDIPEGYSVSREKKERFSLILESASTNQTSMYLCASSYLAVGPRQFFGPGTRLTVL.

The chain uses TRBV28 and TRBJ1-2; 8 bases are shared with TRBD1. The CDR3 is 15 amino acids. The V and J ends lost 5 bases and 1 base, in that order; junction bases with no gene match: 6. In germline, CDR1 is MDHEN, CDR2 SYDVKM. CDR3: CASSPIGQGNYGYTF. The CDR3 nucleotides are TGTGCCAGCAGTCCCATCGGACAGGGTAACTATGGCTACACCTTC.

The chain employs TRBV10-3 and TRBJ2-1; 7 bases map to TRBD1. The CDR3 length is 16 residues. Germline trimming cut 0 bases from V and 6 bases from J; bases unmatched to any gene: 8. Germline lookup yields CDR1 ENHRY and CDR2 SYGVKD. CDR3 sequence: CAISESQTGPGNEQFF. In nucleotides, the CDR3 is TGTGCCATCAGTGAGTCACAGACAGGGCCTGGCAATGAGCAGTTCTTC.

This chain uses TRBV4-2 with TRBJ2-7; TRBD2 matches 9 bases. CDR3 length equals 17 residues. The V segment lost 0 bases and the J segment 4 bases; nucleotides outside the gene matches: 10. CDR1 and CDR2 (germline): LGHNA, YNFKEQ. The CDR3: CASSQEGGSGSSYEQYF. The CDR3 bases are TGTGCCAGCAGCCAAGAAGGAGGTAGCGGGAGTAGTTACGAGCAGTACTTC.

This clone was recorded a few times. The V gene is TRBV28, the J gene TRBJ2-5, with 7 nucleotides matching TRBD1. Trimming removed 2 bases from V and 3 bases from J; junction bases left unmatched: 9. This CDR3 is 16 amino acids long. Looked up from germline, CDR1 is MDHEN and CDR2 is SYDVKM. The CDR3 region is CASSLLSGGTEETQYF. The CDR3 DNA sequence: TGTGCCAGCAGTTTACTGTCAGGGGGAACGGAAGAGACCCAGTACTTC. Complete variable domain (other parts from reference TRBV28 and TRBJ2-5): DVKVTQSSRYLVKRTGEKVFLECVQDMDHENMFWYRQDPGLGLRLIYFSYDVKMKEKGDIPEGYSVSREKKERFSLILESASTNQTSMYLCASSLLSGGTEETQYFGPGTRLLVL.

V is TRBV10-3 and J is TRBJ2-3; perhaps TRBD2 as D (5 bases). Germline CDR1 is ENHRY and CDR2 is SYGVKD. The V and J ends lost 2 bases and 2 bases respectively, with 17 bases between them. The CDR3 is 17 amino acids. CDR3 protein: CAISEGGSLRDTDTQYF. The CDR3 DNA is TGTGCCATCAGTGAGGGAGGCTCTCTAAGGGACACAGATACGCAGTATTTT.

J is TRBJ2-2 and V is TRBV7-8; perhaps TRBD1 as D (5 bases). V was cut by 2 bases and J by 5 bases, with 15 bases left in between. The CDR3 runs to 16 residues. The germline gives CDR1 SGHVS, CDR2 FQNEAQ. The DNA for the CDR3 is TGTGCCAGCAGCTTATACCAGGGTAGTTTAACCGGGGAGCTGTTTTTT. Translation gives CASSLYQGSLTGELFF.

This sequence joins TRBV7-9 and TRBJ2-5, with D unresolved. The germline gives CDR1 SEHNR, CDR2 FQNEAQ (reference sequence). V shed 4 bases and J shed 5 bases, with 14 bases lying between them. This CDR3 spans 14 amino acids. The CDR3, as DNA: TGTGCCAGCAGCTCAGACATGTACTTGGAGACCCAGTACTTC. This gives the protein CASSSDMYLETQYF.

J is TRBJ2-7 and V is TRBV19, with a tentative D call TRBD2 (5 bases). This CDR3 is 15 amino acids long. Trimming removed 6 bases at V and 3 bases at J, with 18 bases between. Germline CDR1 LNHDA, CDR2 SQIVND (reference sequence). The CDR3, as DNA: TGTGCCAGTAGGACTCGGGATTTTGGATACTACGAGCAGTACTTC. This translates into CASRTRDFGYYEQYF.

The chain uses TRBV28 and TRBJ2-7; D might be TRBD1 (6 bases). V was cut by 10 bases and J by 3 bases, with 13 bases left in between. The CDR3 extends over 12 amino acids. Germline CDR1 and CDR2: MDHEN and SYDVKM. The CDR3 sequence is CATQTGFYEQYF. As DNA, the CDR3 is TGTGCCACACAAACAGGGTTCTACGAGCAGTACTTC.

The CDR3 nucleotides are TGTGCCAGCAACGCGGGAGCGGTTTACAATGAGCAGTTCTTC. Its protein is CASNAGAVYNEQFF. This chain uses TRBV28 with TRBJ2-1; 7 bases map to TRBD2. V lost 7 bases and J lost 4; bases outside the gene matches: 7. Germline V CDR1 and CDR2: MDHEN, SYDVKM. CDR3 length equals 14 residues.